These 22 T cell receptor beta chains came from one sample sequenced in a study of neurological immune-mediated disorders. Each CDR3 protein is one row after TCRdb ran MiXCR on the 5' RACE reads. The table records some 38,000 distinct CDR3 sequences, around 14% of them present only once. The source material was PBMCs. The receptors originated from a woman between 50 and 59 years old with HTLV-1-associated myelopathy (HAM/TSP).

This clonotype has a count of ten or more. V gene TRBV14 combines with J gene TRBJ2-2; a weak D match, TRBD1 (6 bases). The CDR3 contains 13 residues. CDR1 SGHDN and CDR2 FVKESK come from the germline V gene. Trimming took off 1 base at V and 9 bases at J, with 9 bases between the two ends. For the CDR3, the DNA is TGTGCCAGCAGCCAAGCCCGGGACAGGGAGCTGTTTTTT. It translates to CASSQARDRELFF.

This clonotype was observed a handful of times. J is TRBJ1-1 and V is TRBV24-1; D gene uncertain. The CDR3 loop spans 13 amino acids. V shed 7 bases and J shed 5 bases, with 13 bases lying between them. CDR1 KGHDR and CDR2 SFDVKD come from the germline V gene. CDR3 protein: CATRSMEATEAFF. CDR3 in DNA: TGTGCCACCAGATCTATGGAAGCGACTGAAGCTTTCTTT.

The chain recombines TRBV24-1 with TRBJ2-5; 10 bases are a match to TRBD1. The germline gives CDR1 KGHDR, CDR2 SFDVKD. CDR3 size: 16 residues. The junction had 6 bases not matched to a gene; V was cut back by 4 bases and J by 2 bases. The CDR3 bases are TGTGCCACCAGTGACCCTGGGACAGGGGAGCAAGAGACCCAGTACTTC. Translating it yields CATSDPGTGEQETQYF.

The chain carries TRBV5-1 and TRBJ2-5; 8 bases line up with TRBD2. J was trimmed by 5 bases and V by 5 bases; bases with no gene match: 14. The CDR3 is 16 residues long. Germline assignment: CDR1 SGHRS and CDR2 YFSETQ. CDR3 protein: CASSSTSRGARETQYF. The CDR3 nucleotides are TGCGCCAGCAGTTCTACCTCGCGGGGGGCGCGGGAGACCCAGTACTTC.

This clonotype was recorded many times. This chain links TRBV18 with TRBJ2-5, with 7 positions matching TRBD1. In germline, CDR1 is KGHSH, CDR2 LQKENI. The ends lost 3 bases at V and 4 bases at J; junction bases unmatched: 5. This CDR3 contains 14 residues. DNA for the CDR3: TGTGCCAGCTCACCTAGGACAGGACGAGAGACCCAGTACTTC. It encodes CASSPRTGRETQYF.

This clonotype was recorded many times. The CDR3 DNA is TGTGCCATCAGTGGGGGGGAAGTTAACTATGGCTACACCTTC. Its protein product is CAISGGEVNYGYTF. The V call is TRBV10-3, the J call TRBJ1-2, with a tentative D call TRBD1 (5 bases). Trimming left V 4 bases short and J 1 base short, with 10 bases between. The CDR3 has 14 amino acids. Germline V lookup: CDR1 ENHRY, CDR2 SYGVKD.

This clonotype came up many times. The chain combines TRBV10-3 with TRBJ2-5; D not certain. Germline loops: CDR1 ENHRY, CDR2 SYGVKD. The CDR3 length is 13 residues. V was trimmed by 7 bases and J by 5 bases, leaving 14 bases between them. In DNA form, the CDR3 reads TGTGCCATCAAAGGAATAGATGAGGAGACCCAGTACTTC. As protein: CAIKGIDEETQYF.

The table lists this clonotype with many counts. The chain combines TRBV11-2 with TRBJ2-7; TRBD1 aligns across 9 bases. J was trimmed by 2 bases and V by 0 bases; bases with no gene match: 2. The CDR3 extends over 15 amino acids. Per germline, CDR1 SGHAT and CDR2 FQNNGV. The DNA for the CDR3 is TGTGCCAGCAGCTTAGAACGGACAGGGGCCTACGAGCAGTACTTC. Translated: CASSLERTGAYEQYF.

This clonotype was seen many times. The chain couples TRBV4-3 to TRBJ1-2; D call uncertain. The CDR3 has 15 residues. Germline assignment: CDR1 LGHNA and CDR2 YSLEER. The V end lost 1 base, the J end lost 7 bases, and 16 bases lay between the germline ends. For the CDR3, the DNA is TGCGCCAGCAGCCAAGGAGGTGATCAAGAAGGTGGCTACACCTTC. Its protein is CASSQGGDQEGGYTF.

This clonotype was observed at least ten times. This chain connects TRBV27 to TRBJ2-1, with D perhaps TRBD1 (8 bases). V was cut by 4 bases and J by 8 bases, with 18 bases left in between. Germline V gene data show CDR1 as MNHEY and CDR2 as SMNVEV (reference sequence). CDR3 size: 15 residues. The CDR3 spells CASSSRQGRGYEQFF. The DNA for the CDR3 is TGTGCCAGCAGTTCCAGACAGGGGCGGGGGTATGAGCAGTTCTTC.

This clonotype occurred many times. The V gene is TRBV15, the J gene TRBJ2-7, with D perhaps TRBD1 or TRBD2 (6 bases each). The CDR3 extends over 14 amino acids. The V end lost 0 bases, the J end lost 4 bases, and 10 bases lay between the germline ends. The germline V gene has CDR1 LNHNV and CDR2 YYDKDF (reference sequence). The CDR3 sequence is CATSRDRGPYEQYF. The CDR3 coding sequence is TGTGCCACCAGCAGAGATCGGGGGCCGTACGAGCAGTACTTC.

In its sample, this clonotype was seen many times. The chain recombines TRBV12-3 or TRBV12-4 with TRBJ2-1; the match to TRBD2 covers 11 bases. This CDR3 is 15 amino acids long. V trimming: 6 bases; J trimming: 2 bases; junction bases outside the gene matches: 3. The CDR3 loop is CASSKGLAAYNEQFF. The CDR3 region has the DNA TGTGCCAGCAGCAAGGGACTAGCGGCCTACAATGAGCAGTTCTTC.

This clonotype was counted ten times or more. This chain connects TRBV6-5 to TRBJ2-1, with D maybe TRBD2 (6 bases). This CDR3 comprises 16 residues. The V end lost 2 bases, the J end lost 0 bases, and 11 bases lay between the germline ends. Germline CDR1 and CDR2: MNHEY and SVGAGI. Written as DNA, the CDR3 is TGTGCCAGCAGTTACGTTCGGGGGAGCTCCTACAATGAGCAGTTCTTC. This codes for CASSYVRGSSYNEQFF.

The chain combines TRBV7-9 with TRBJ1-3; possible D gene TRBD1, 5 bases. Per germline, CDR1 SEHNR and CDR2 FQNEAQ (reference sequence). The CDR3 is 16 amino acids. Trimming removed 0 bases from V and 4 bases from J, with 13 bases in between. CDR3 DNA sequence: TGTGCCAGCAGCTTAGCGGGAGGGGCTCGCGGAAACACCATATATTTT. Its protein is CASSLAGGARGNTIYF.

This clonotype was counted at least ten times. The chain links TRBV29-1 to TRBJ1-5, with D possibly TRBD1 on 5 matching bases. The CDR3 has 13 amino acids. The V and J ends lost 3 bases and 6 bases respectively, with 12 bases between them. Germline CDR1 reads SQVTM; CDR2 reads ANQGSEA. The DNA of the CDR3 is TGCAGCGTTGACGGGGGTTTTGGTCAGCCCCAGCATTTT. Its translation is CSVDGGFGQPQHF. The variable domain in full, with the rest retrieved from reference TRBV29-1 and TRBJ1-5, is SAVISQKPSRDICQRGTSLTIQCQVDSQVTMMFWYRQQPGQSLTLIATANQGSEATYESGFVIDKFPISRPNLTFSTLTVSNMSPEDSSIYLCSVDGGFGQPQHFGDGTRLSIL.

This clonotype was found many times. The chain carries TRBV7-2 and TRBJ1-1; 9 bases match TRBD1. There are 12 residues in the CDR3. The germline CDR1 and CDR2 sequences are SGHTA and FQGNSA. V shed 5 bases, J shed 12 bases, and the junction held 7 bases outside the gene matches. CDR3 amino acids: CASSLRTGVTFF. For the CDR3, the DNA is TGTGCCAGCAGCCTACGGACAGGGGTGACTTTCTTT.

In its sample, this clonotype was seen many times. This chain connects TRBV5-1 to TRBJ2-2, with D possibly being TRBD2 (6 bases). The CDR3 loop spans 17 amino acids. Germline CDR1 and CDR2: SGHRS and YFSETQ. V was pared by 3 bases and J by 7 bases, with 22 bases between. CDR3 protein: CASSSYLVGDFIGELFF. DNA for the CDR3: TGCGCCAGCAGCTCCTACCTAGTTGGGGACTTTATCGGGGAGCTGTTTTTT.

The table lists this clonotype with many counts. The chain links TRBV10-1 to TRBJ2-2; 7 bases match TRBD1. The CDR3 is made up of 14 amino acids. V lost 5 bases and J lost 1; bases outside the gene matches: 1. The germline V gene encodes CDR1 WNHNN and CDR2 SYGVQD (reference sequence). The CDR3 loop is CASSTGVNTGELFF. Written as DNA, the CDR3 is TGCGCCAGCAGTACAGGGGTGAACACCGGGGAGCTGTTTTTT.

This clonotype was seen repeatedly, ten times or more. This chain links TRBV5-1 with TRBJ2-1, with TRBD2 matching over 7 bases. The CDR3 is made up of 14 amino acids. Germline V gene data show CDR1 as SGHRS and CDR2 as YFSETQ. The ends lost 5 bases at V and 3 bases at J; junction bases unmatched: 5. The CDR3 loop is CASRAGDNYNEQFF. The DNA of the CDR3 is TGCGCCAGCAGGGCGGGGGATAACTACAATGAGCAGTTCTTC.

This clonotype was seen repeatedly, ten times or more. The chain employs TRBV3-1 and TRBJ2-5; D tentatively reads TRBD1 or TRBD2 (5 bases each). The CDR3 covers 15 residues. Per germline, CDR1 LGHDT and CDR2 YNNKEL (reference sequence). Trimming cost V 4 bases and J 5 bases, with 17 bases left between them. This CDR3 is CASSLSAGADETQYF. DNA of the CDR3: TGTGCCAGCAGCCTCTCTGCCGGGGCGGATGAGACCCAGTACTTC.

This clonotype was seen repeatedly, ten times or more. The rearrangement links TRBV20-1 to TRBJ1-1, with D unclear. The germline V and J ends were trimmed by 3 bases and 2 bases, with 13 bases remaining between them. CDR3 size: 14 residues. Germline CDR1 DFQATT, CDR2 SNEGSKA (reference sequence). The CDR3 DNA reads TGCAGTGCTAGTGCCCAGCTACTTAACACTGAAGCTTTCTTT. Translated, it gives CSASAQLLNTEAFF.

This clonotype was seen at least ten times. The rearrangement links TRBV6-1 to TRBJ1-5, with D unresolved. V lost 7 bases to trimming and J lost 3 bases, with 13 bases between them. CDR1 and CDR2 from the germline V gene are MNHNS and SASEGT. The CDR3 is 14 amino acids. The CDR3 region is CASITDGYNQPQHF. The DNA for the CDR3 is TGTGCCAGCATTACGGACGGATACAATCAGCCCCAGCATTTT.